These T cell receptor beta chains were read from a single sample in a study of low-dose radiotherapy and immunotherapy resistance in tumors. TCRdb reprocessed the reads with MiXCR, giving one entry per CDR3 protein. Of roughly 50,000 distinct CDR3 sequences in the sample, around 35% were seen once. The sample in question was PBMCs, obtained after low-dose radiotherapy plus immunotherapy. Receptor source: a male donor with rectosigmoid adenocarcinoma. CDR3s include the opening cysteine and the closing phenylalanine or tryptophan. The D gene is left open where the match is weak. For some rows the clone size is stated as once, few or many, or as a class when expanded; others skip it.

v_gene	abundance	d_gene	j_gene	CDR3aa	CDR3nt
TRBV11-2	many	NA	TRBJ1-1	CASSRFQGSEAFF	TGTGCCAGCAGCCGATTTCAGGGGAGTGAAGCTTTCTTT
TRBV28	NA	TRBD2	TRBJ2-7	CASSLSAGGSYEQYF	TGTGCCAGCAGTTTATCCGCGGGAGGCTCCTACGAGCAGTACTTC
TRBV13	many	TRBD1	TRBJ1-2	CASGKGTDFYGYTF	TGTGCCAGCGGTAAAGGGACAGACTTCTATGGCTACACCTTC
TRBV2	many	TRBD1	TRBJ2-3	CASRKTTGSDTQYF	TGTGCCAGCAGAAAGACGACAGGGTCAGATACGCAGTATTTT
TRBV28	many	NA	TRBJ1-5	CAGTRGSNQPQHF	TGTGCCGGAACGAGAGGGTCCAATCAGCCCCAGCATTTT
TRBV5-1	NA	TRBD2	TRBJ2-1	CASSQLSGSVYNEQFF	TGCGCCAGCAGCCAACTTAGCGGGAGTGTCTACAATGAGCAGTTCTTC
TRBV19	few	NA	TRBJ2-3	CASSPASGAGVSTDTQYF	TGTGCCAGTAGCCCCGCCAGTGGGGCTGGTGTTAGCACAGATACGCAGTATTTT
TRBV28	many	TRBD2	TRBJ2-3	CASSGAGLAGGPDTQYF	TGTGCCAGCAGTGGAGCGGGACTAGCGGGAGGGCCAGATACGCAGTATTTT
TRBV5-4	many	TRBD2	TRBJ2-7	CASSFSGGALGEQYF	TGTGCCAGCAGCTTTAGCGGGGGGGCGTTGGGAGAGCAGTACTTC
TRBV11-2	NA	TRBD2	TRBJ2-7	CASSLGLAGIYEQYF	TGTGCCAGCAGCTTAGGGCTAGCGGGGATCTACGAGCAGTACTTC
TRBV7-2	many	NA	TRBJ1-1	CASSPATRGTEAFF	TGTGCCAGCAGCCCAGCAACCCGTGGCACTGAAGCTTTCTTT
TRBV4-2	many	TRBD2	TRBJ2-7	CASSQDFSGGPAEQYF	TGTGCCAGCAGCCAGGACTTTAGCGGGGGCCCGGCCGAGCAGTACTTC
TRBV9	many	TRBD2	TRBJ2-3	CASSARGADTDTQYF	TGTGCCAGCAGCGCGCGGGGGGCCGACACAGATACGCAGTATTTT
TRBV11-2	many	TRBD2	TRBJ2-1	CASSIELAGGPTEQFF	TGTGCCAGCAGCATAGAACTAGCGGGAGGGCCCACTGAGCAGTTCTTC
TRBV20-1	NA	NA	TRBJ1-5	CSARSNQGLSNQPQHF	TGCAGTGCAAGGAGTAATCAGGGGCTTAGCAATCAGCCCCAGCATTTT
TRBV7-9	many	NA	TRBJ2-1	CASSPSPSSYNEQFF	TGTGCCAGCAGCCCAAGCCCAAGCTCCTACAATGAGCAGTTCTTC
TRBV11-2	NA	NA	TRBJ1-5	CASSLVPNQPQHF	TGTGCCAGCAGCTTAGTCCCGAATCAGCCCCAGCATTTT
TRBV12-3/TRBV12-4	many	TRBD1	TRBJ1-1	CASSSGQGSFAFF	TGTGCCAGCAGTTCGGGACAGGGTAGTTTCGCTTTCTTT
TRBV12-3/TRBV12-4	many	NA	TRBJ2-7	CASSLRVSGEQYF	TGTGCCAGCAGTTTGCGAGTTTCTGGCGAGCAGTACTTC
TRBV5-4	once	TRBD2	TRBJ2-5	CASSKAGTSSGVRETQYF	TGTGCCAGCAGCAAGGCCGGGACTAGCTCGGGAGTGAGAGAGACCCAGTACTTC
TRBV6-2/TRBV6-3	many	TRBD2	TRBJ2-3	CASSYSAPSGSTDTQYF	TGTGCCAGCAGTTACTCGGCGCCTAGCGGGAGCACAGATACGCAGTATTTT
TRBV6-2/TRBV6-3	medium-sized	NA	TRBJ1-5	CASSYPAATGTSNQPQHF	TGTGCCAGCAGTTACCCGGCCGCAACAGGTACCTCCAATCAGCCCCAGCATTTT
TRBV6-2/TRBV6-3	once	NA	TRBJ2-5	CASSAGAETQYF	TGTGCCAGCAGTGCCGGGGCGGAGACCCAGTACTTC
TRBV20-1	many	NA	TRBJ2-5	CSARPEQETQYF	TGCAGTGCTAGACCGGAACAAGAGACCCAGTACTTC
TRBV9	many	NA	TRBJ1-6	CASSVEPKGFDSPLHF	TGTGCCAGCAGCGTAGAACCCAAGGGGTTCGATTCACCCCTCCACTTT
TRBV5-1	many	NA	TRBJ2-7	CASSLTRAPYEQYF	TGCGCCAGCAGCTTGACCAGGGCTCCCTACGAGCAGTACTTC
TRBV7-2	many	NA	TRBJ1-2	CASSLDRHGYTF	TGTGCCAGCAGCTTAGACAGGCATGGCTACACCTTC
TRBV13	many	NA	TRBJ1-6	CASSPGSPLHF	TGTGCCAGCAGTCCCGGTTCACCCCTCCACTTT
TRBV27	many	TRBD1	TRBJ2-1	CASSTTGLDEQFF	TGTGCCAGCAGTACGACAGGGTTAGATGAGCAGTTCTTC
TRBV28	many	TRBD1	TRBJ2-7	CASSGGQGRYEQYF	TGTGCCAGCAGCGGAGGACAGGGGAGGTACGAGCAGTACTTC
TRBV7-9	many	NA	TRBJ2-5	CASSFSEETQYF	TGTGCCAGCAGCTTCAGTGAAGAGACCCAGTACTTC
TRBV11-3	NA	TRBD2	TRBJ2-1	CASSLDGTSGYNEQFF	TGTGCCAGCAGCTTAGATGGGACTAGCGGCTACAATGAGCAGTTCTTC
TRBV2	NA	NA	TRBJ2-1	CASNGPLGAQNEQFF	TGTGCCAGCAATGGGCCTCTAGGGGCGCAGAATGAGCAGTTCTTC
TRBV6-5	NA	TRBD2	TRBJ2-7	CPSSTREGPHEQYF	TGTCCCAGCAGTACCCGGGAGGGCCCCCACGAGCAGTACTTC
TRBV7-9	NA	TRBD1	TRBJ2-2	CASSFDRGSNTGELFF	TGTGCCAGCAGCTTCGACAGGGGTTCGAACACCGGGGAGCTGTTTTTT
TRBV19	many	NA	TRBJ2-6	CASSRTTSGANVLTF	TGTGCCAGTAGTAGAACAACTTCTGGGGCCAACGTCCTGACTTTC
TRBV4-3	many	NA	TRBJ1-3	CASSPDVGTGNTIYF	TGCGCCAGCAGCCCAGATGTGGGAACTGGAAACACCATATATTTT
TRBV11-2	once	NA	TRBJ2-5	CASSTGRQETQYF	TGTGCCAGCAGCACGGGGCGCCAAGAGACCCAGTACTTC
TRBV11-3	many	NA	TRBJ1-6	CASSLDSALGAPLHF	TGTGCCAGCAGCTTGGACAGTGCCCTTGGGGCACCCCTCCACTTT
TRBV7-8	NA	TRBD2	TRBJ2-1	CASSPSGISSYNEQFF	TGTGCCAGCAGCCCCAGCGGGATTAGCTCCTACAATGAGCAGTTCTTC
TRBV28	NA	TRBD2	TRBJ2-1	CASRFAGVESSYNEQFF	TGTGCCAGCAGGTTCGCGGGGGTCGAAAGCTCCTACAATGAGCAGTTCTTC
TRBV7-8	many	NA	TRBJ2-7	CASSFGPEQYF	TGTGCCAGCAGCTTTGGCCCCGAGCAGTACTTC
TRBV5-8	few	NA	TRBJ1-5	CASSLRFGGANQPQHF	TGTGCCAGCAGCTTGCGATTTGGGGGGGCGAATCAGCCCCAGCATTTT
TRBV6-5	once	TRBD1	TRBJ1-5	CASSPGQGKPQHF	TGTGCCAGTTCGCCGGGACAGGGGAAGCCCCAGCATTTT
TRBV18	NA	NA	TRBJ2-7	CASSPGRGRYEQYF	TGTGCCAGCTCCCCCGGCCGGGGGAGGTACGAGCAGTACTTC
TRBV4-3	many	NA	TRBJ2-2	CASSQDGQGIPGELFF	TGCGCCAGCAGCCAAGATGGCCAGGGGATACCCGGGGAGCTGTTTTTT
TRBV14	many	NA	TRBJ2-1	CASSQSTASQFF	TGTGCCAGCAGCCAATCTACGGCGTCGCAGTTCTTC
TRBV4-1	many	NA	TRBJ2-1	CASSQVTGSRAGFYNEQFF	TGCGCCAGCAGCCAAGTGACAGGGAGTCGAGCGGGGTTCTACAATGAGCAGTTCTTC